At least ten counts were recorded for the clone carrying this T cell receptor beta chain. What it binds is not known. This entry comes from a study of T cells in Graves' hyperthyroidism and ophthalmopathy. Study as a whole: Blood was drawn when the patient was first diagnosed and still untreated. General observations from the study: Most thyroid clonotypes expanded above 0.001 appeared in blood too.

This CDR3 comprises 14 residues. From germline, CDR1 is SGHRS and CDR2 YFSETQ. Trimming stripped 1 base from V and 8 bases from J, with 13 bases between. No ophthalmopathy progression within 18 months constituted stable Graves' hyperthyroidism. The diagnostic basis comprised clinical symptoms, serum thyroxine and TRAb, thyroid ultrasound and orbital computed tomography. What was amplified from RNA transcripts were TCR beta CDR3 regions. First-round RT-PCR targeting the TCR CDR3 was performed with the HTBI primer set. TCRdb re-called the multiplex PCR reads with MiXCR, one entry per CDR3 protein. The sample lists 200,000 to 250,000 distinct CDR3 sequences, under 20% occurring once.

The V and J genes are TRBV5-1 and TRBJ2-1, with D possibly TRBD2 on 7 matching bases. The specimen sequenced was blood. This sequence was found in a man aged 45-65 years with Graves' hyperthyroidism. The CDR3 DNA reads TGCGCCAGCAGCTTGTCCTCGGGGGGCCATGAGCAGTTCTTC. As protein: CASSLSSGGHEQFF.